Reported below is one TCR beta chain. Germline V gene sequence: CDR1 SGHTA, CDR2 FQGNSA. The CDR3 runs to 17 residues. The trim removed 1 base at V and 7 bases at J, leaving 12 bases unmatched. The sample is drawn from a study of long-term antiretroviral therapy in people with HIV. Survey level was the resolution at which the v3.0 immunoSEQ assay ran. Sequencing was performed with immunoSEQ multiplex PCR; in TCRdb, only in-frame clones are kept and a portion is missing. The sample has 25,000 to 30,000 clones; 85% to 90% are singletons. The chain employs TRBV7-2 and TRBJ1-4; TRBD1 aligns across 7 bases. This receptor was identified in a man aged 35-49 years with HIV. The sample was unsorted PBMCs, taken more than 2.6 years after starting antiretroviral therapy. The CDR3 coding sequence is TGTGCCAGCAGCTTAGGCCTGGAACAGGGGTGGGTTGAAAAACTGTTTTTT. Amino acids: CASSLGLEQGWVEKLFF.